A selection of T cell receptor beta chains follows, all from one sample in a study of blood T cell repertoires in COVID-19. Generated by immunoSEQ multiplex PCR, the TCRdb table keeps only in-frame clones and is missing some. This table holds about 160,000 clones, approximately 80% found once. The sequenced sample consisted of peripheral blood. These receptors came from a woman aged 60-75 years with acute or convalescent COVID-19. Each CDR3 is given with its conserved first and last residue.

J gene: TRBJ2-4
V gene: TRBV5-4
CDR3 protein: CASSPWTGRAKNIQYF

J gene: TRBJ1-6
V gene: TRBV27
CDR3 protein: CASRTRGPYNSPLHF

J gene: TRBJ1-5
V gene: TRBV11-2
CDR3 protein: CASSLEGDNQPQHF

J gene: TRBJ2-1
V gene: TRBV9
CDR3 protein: CASSGEAGGPYEQFF

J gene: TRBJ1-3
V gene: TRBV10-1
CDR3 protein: CASSERGKKGNTIYF

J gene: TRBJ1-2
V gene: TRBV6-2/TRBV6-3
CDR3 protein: CASSPGQTANYGYTF

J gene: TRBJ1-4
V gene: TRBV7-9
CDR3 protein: CASSPGTVGEKLFF

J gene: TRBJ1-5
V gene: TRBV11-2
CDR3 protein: CASSERREPQHF

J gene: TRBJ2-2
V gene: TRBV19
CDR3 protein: CASRTGGSGTGELFF

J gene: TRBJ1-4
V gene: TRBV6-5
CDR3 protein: CASSRGTNEKLFF

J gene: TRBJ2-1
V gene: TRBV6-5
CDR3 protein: CASSYGGARNEQFF

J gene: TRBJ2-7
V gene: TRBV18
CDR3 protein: CASSPAQGFHEQYF

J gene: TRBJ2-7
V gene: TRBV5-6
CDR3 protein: CASSSDGRGLSYEQYF

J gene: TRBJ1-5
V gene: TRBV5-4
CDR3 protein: CASSLGDRGPQHF

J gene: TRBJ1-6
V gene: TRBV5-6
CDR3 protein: CASSFRIYNSPLHF

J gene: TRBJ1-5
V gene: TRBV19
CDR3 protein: CASSVDRGSNQPQHF

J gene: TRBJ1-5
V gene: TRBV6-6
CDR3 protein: CASSTLRTAVHQPQHF

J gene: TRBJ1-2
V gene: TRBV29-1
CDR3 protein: CSVVLGQLNIPGHYGYTF

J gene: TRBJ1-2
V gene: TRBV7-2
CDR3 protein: CASSFGTGGNTF

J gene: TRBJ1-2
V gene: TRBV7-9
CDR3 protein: CASSLPDRGNYGYTF

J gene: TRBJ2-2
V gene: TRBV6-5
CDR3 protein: CASSLYGGPGELFF

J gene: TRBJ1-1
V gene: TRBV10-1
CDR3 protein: CASSARDRYTEAFF

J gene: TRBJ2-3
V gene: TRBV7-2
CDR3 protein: CASSPQGAGGLDTQYF

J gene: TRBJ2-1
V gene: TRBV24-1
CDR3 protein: CATSGTSGGSPEQFF

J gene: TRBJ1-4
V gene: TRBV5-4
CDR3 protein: CASSSGTEGKLFF

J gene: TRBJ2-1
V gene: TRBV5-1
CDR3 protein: CASSPGLARDNEQFF

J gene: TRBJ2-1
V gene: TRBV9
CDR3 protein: CASSATSGYYNEQFF

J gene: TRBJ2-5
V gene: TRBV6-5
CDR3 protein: CASTMKGVGQETQYF

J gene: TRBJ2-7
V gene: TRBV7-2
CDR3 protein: CASSSNGQYEQYF

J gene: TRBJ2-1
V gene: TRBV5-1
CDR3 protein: CASSPEGTSGGSYNEQFF

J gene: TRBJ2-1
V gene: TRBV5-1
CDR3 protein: CASSGLAGYNEQFF

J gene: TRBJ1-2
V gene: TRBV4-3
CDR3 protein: CASSQGEGPYGYTF

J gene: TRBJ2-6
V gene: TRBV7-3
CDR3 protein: CASSLGLAPIVGANVLTF

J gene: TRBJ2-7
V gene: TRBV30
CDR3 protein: CAWNLLGGRYEQYF

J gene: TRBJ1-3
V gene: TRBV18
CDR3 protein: CASSPGQGGFGNTIYF

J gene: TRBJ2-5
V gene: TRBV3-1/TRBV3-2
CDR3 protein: CASSHPRTSSKTQYF

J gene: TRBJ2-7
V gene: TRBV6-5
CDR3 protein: CASSYTRQGYEQYF